This section outlines one T cell receptor beta chain sequence together with its context. Its cognate antigen is unknown. This sample is part of a study of radiation and T cells in renal cell carcinoma. Turning to the study itself: Nephrectomy followed 15 Gy stereotactic body radiation by 4 weeks. Study observations and caveats: In blood, top tumor clones expanded by 2 weeks, shrinking by 4.

V dropped 1 base and J dropped 7; count of bases not matched to a gene: 12. Per the germline V gene, CDR1 is SGHVS and CDR2 is FNYEAQ. This CDR3 has 18 residues. Clones were sequenced by immunoSEQ multiplex PCR, and TCRdb holds only the in-frame ones, with some missing. Seen here are some 150,000 clones, 70% to 90% observed once, and the top ten hold approximately 22%. Time point indicated: baseline pretreatment blood. The treatment denotes: 15 Gy SBRT to primary tumor, nephrectomy 4 weeks later. The sequencing used blood, collected from a patient whose treatment included radiotherapy and nephrectomy. This clonotype was obtained from a woman between 50 and 59 years old with renal cell carcinoma. This chain links TRBV7-6 with TRBJ2-1; 11 positions match TRBD1. CDR3 nucleotide sequence: TGTGCCAGCAGCTTAGGAATTGGGACAGGGGGTCCTTCGAATGAGCAGTTCTTC. Protein: CASSLGIGTGGPSNEQFF.